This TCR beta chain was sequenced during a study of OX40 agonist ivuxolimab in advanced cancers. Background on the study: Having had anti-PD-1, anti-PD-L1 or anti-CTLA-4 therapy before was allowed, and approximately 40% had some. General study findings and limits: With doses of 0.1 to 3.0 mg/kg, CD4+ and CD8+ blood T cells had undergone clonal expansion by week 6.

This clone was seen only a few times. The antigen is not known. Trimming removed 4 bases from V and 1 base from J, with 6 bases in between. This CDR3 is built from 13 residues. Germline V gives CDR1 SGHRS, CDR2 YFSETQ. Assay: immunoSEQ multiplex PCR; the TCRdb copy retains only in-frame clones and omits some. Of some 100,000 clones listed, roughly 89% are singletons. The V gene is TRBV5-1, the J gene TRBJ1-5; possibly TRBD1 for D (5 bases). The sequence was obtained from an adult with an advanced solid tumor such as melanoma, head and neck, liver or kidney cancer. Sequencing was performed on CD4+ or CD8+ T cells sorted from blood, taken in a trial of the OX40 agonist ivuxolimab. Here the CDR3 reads CASSEGSNQPQHF. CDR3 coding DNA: TGCGCCAGCAGCGAGGGGAGCAATCAGCCCCAGCATTTT.